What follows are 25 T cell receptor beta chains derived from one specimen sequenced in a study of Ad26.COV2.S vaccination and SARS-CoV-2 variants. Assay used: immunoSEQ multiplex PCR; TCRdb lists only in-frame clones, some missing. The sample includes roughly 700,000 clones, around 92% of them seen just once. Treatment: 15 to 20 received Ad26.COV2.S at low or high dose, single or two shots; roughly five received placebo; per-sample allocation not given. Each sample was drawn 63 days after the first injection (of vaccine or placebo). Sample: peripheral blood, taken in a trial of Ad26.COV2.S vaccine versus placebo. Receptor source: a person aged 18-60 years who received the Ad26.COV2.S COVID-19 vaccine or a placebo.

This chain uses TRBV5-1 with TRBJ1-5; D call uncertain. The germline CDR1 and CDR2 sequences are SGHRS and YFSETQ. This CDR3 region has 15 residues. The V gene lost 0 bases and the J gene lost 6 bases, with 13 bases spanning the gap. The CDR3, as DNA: TGCGCCAGCAGCTTGGACGCGGGCTTAGGTCAGCCCCAGCATTTT. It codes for CASSLDAGLGQPQHF.

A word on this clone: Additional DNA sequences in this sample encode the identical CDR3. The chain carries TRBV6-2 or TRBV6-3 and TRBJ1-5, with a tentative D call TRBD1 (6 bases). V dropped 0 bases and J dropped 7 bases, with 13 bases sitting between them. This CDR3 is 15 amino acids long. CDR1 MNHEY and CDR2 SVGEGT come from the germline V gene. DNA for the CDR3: TGTGCCAGCAGTTACTCAGGGGGGCGGGGGCAGCCCCAGCATTTT. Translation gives CASSYSGGRGQPQHF.

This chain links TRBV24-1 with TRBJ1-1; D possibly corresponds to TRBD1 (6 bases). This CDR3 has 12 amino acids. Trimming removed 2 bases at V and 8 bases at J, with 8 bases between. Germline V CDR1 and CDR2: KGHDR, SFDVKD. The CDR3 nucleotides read TGTGCCACCAGTGATTCTGGACAGGAAGCTTTCTTT. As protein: CATSDSGQEAFF.

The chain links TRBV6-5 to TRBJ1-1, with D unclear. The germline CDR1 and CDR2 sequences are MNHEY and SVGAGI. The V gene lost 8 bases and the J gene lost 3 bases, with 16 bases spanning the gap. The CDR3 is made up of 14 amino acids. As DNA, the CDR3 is TGTGCCAGCGGATCCCGATGGAGGGACACTGAAGCTTTCTTT. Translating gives CASGSRWRDTEAFF.

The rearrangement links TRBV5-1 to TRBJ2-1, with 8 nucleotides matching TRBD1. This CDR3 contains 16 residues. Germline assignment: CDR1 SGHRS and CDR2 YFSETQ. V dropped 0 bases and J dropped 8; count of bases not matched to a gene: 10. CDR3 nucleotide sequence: TGCGCCAGCAGCTTGGTCCCCGTTTCAGGGGGCTATGAGCAGTTCTTC. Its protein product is CASSLVPVSGGYEQFF. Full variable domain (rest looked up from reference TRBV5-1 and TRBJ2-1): KAGVTQTPRYLIKTRGQQVTLSCSPISGHRSVSWYQQTPGQGLQFLFEYFSETQRNKGNFPGRFSGRQFSNSRSEMNVSTLELGDSALYLCASSLVPVSGGYEQFFGPGTRLTVL.

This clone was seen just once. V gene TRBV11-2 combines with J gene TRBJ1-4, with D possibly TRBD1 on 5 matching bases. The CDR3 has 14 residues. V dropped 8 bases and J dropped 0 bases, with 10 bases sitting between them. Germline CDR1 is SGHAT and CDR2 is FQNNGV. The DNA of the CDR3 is TGTGCCAGCTCATGGGGGGCAACTAATGAAAAACTGTTTTTT. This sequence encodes CASSWGATNEKLFF.

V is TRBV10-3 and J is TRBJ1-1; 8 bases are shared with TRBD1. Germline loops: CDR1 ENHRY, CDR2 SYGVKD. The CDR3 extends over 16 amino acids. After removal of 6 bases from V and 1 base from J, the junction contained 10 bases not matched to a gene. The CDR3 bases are TGTGCCATCAGCCCCCGACAGGGGAAAGGGAACACTGAAGCTTTCTTT. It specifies CAISPRQGKGNTEAFF.

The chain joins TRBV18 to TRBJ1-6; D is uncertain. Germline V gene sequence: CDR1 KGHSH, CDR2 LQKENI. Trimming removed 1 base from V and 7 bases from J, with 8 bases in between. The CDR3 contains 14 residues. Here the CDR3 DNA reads TGTGCCAGCTCACCACAGGAACAAAATTCACCCCTCCACTTT. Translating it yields CASSPQEQNSPLHF.

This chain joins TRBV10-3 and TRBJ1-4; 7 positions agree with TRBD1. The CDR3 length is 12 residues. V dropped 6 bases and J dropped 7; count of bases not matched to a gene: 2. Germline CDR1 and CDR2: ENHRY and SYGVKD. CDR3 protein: CAISRQGEKLFF. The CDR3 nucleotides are TGTGCCATCAGCCGACAGGGTGAAAAACTGTTTTTT.

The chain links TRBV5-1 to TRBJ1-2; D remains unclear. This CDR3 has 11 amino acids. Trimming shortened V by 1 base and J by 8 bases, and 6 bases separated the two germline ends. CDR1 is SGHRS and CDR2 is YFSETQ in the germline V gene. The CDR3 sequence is CASSLNGGYTF. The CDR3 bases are TGCGCCAGCAGCTTGAACGGCGGCTACACCTTC.

Written as DNA, the CDR3 is TGTGCCAGCAGTGGAGGGGGGGGAGATACGCAGTATTTT. It yields the protein CASSGGGGDTQYF. The chain has TRBV2 and TRBJ2-3; a weak D match, TRBD2 (7 bases). Germline assignment: CDR1 SNHLY and CDR2 FYNNEI. There are 13 residues in the CDR3. The ends were cut back, 4 bases at V and 5 bases at J, with 10 bases in the middle.

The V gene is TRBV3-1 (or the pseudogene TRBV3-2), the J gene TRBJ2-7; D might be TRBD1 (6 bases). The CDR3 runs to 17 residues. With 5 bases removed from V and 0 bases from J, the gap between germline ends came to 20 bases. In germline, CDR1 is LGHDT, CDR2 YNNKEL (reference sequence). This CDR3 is CASSRTPWTASSYEQYF. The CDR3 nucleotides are TGTGCCAGCAGCAGGACCCCATGGACAGCGAGCTCCTACGAGCAGTACTTC.

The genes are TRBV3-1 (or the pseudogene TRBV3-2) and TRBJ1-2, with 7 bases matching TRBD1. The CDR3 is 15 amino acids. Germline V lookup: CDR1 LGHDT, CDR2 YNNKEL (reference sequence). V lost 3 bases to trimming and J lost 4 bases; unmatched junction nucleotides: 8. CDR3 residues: CASSHTTGSGYGYTF. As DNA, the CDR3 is TGTGCCAGCAGCCATACGACAGGGAGCGGCTATGGCTACACCTTC.

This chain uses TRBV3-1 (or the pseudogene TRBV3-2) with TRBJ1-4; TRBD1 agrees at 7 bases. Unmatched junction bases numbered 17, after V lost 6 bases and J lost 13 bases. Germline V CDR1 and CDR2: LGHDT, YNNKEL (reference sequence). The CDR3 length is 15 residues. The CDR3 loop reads CASSQPGQSVLRLFF. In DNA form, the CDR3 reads TGTGCCAGCAGTCAACCGGGACAGTCGGTTTTAAGACTGTTTTTT.

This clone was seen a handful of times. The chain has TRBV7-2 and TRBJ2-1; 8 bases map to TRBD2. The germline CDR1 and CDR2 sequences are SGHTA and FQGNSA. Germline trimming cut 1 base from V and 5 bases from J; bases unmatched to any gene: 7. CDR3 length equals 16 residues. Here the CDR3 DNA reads TGTGCCAGCAGCTTAGTAGCGGGACCGGGGGACAATGAGCAGTTCTTC. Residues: CASSLVAGPGDNEQFF. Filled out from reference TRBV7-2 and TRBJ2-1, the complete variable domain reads GAGVSQSPSNKVTEKGKDVELRCDPISGHTALYWYRQSLGQGLEFLIYFQGNSAPDKSGLPSDRFSAERTGGSVSTLTIQRTQQEDSAVYLCASSLVAGPGDNEQFFGPGTRLTVL.

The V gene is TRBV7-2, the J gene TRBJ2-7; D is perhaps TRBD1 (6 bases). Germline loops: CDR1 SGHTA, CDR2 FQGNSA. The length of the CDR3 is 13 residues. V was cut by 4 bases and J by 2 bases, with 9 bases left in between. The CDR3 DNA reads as TGTGCCAGCAGCTCGGGACAAACCTACGAGCAGTACTTC. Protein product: CASSSGQTYEQYF.

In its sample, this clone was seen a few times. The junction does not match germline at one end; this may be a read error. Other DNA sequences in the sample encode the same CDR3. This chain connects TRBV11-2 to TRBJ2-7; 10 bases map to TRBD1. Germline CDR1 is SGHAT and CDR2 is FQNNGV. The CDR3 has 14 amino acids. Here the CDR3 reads CASSIDRGPYEQYF. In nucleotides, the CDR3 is TGTGCCAGCAGCATAGACAGGGGGCCCTACGAGCAGTACTTC.

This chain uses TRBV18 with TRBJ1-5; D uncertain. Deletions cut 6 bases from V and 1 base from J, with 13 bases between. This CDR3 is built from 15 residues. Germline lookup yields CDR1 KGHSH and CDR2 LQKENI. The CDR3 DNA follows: TGTGCCAGCTCCCCTACTCCTTTCAGCAATCAGCCCCAGCATTTT. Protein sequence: CASSPTPFSNQPQHF.

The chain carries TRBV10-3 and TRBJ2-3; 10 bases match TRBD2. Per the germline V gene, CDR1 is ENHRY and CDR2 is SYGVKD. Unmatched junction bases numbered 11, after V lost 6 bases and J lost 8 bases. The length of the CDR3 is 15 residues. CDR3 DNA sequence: TGTGCCATCAGCCGAGCGGGGGGGCCTGGCGGTACGCAGTATTTT. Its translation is CAISRAGGPGGTQYF.

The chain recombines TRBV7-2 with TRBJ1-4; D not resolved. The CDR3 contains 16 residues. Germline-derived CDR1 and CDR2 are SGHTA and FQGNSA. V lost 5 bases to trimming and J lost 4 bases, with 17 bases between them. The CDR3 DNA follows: TGTGCCAGCAGCCCTACACAGTCGCTGGGTAATGAAAAACTGTTTTTT. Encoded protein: CASSPTQSLGNEKLFF.

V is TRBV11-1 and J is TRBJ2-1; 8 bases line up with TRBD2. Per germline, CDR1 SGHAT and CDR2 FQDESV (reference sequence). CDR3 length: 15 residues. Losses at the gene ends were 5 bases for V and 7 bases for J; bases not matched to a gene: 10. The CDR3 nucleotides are TGTGCCAGCAGCCCGCGGGGGGTTGGGAGGAATGAGCAGTTCTTC. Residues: CASSPRGVGRNEQFF.

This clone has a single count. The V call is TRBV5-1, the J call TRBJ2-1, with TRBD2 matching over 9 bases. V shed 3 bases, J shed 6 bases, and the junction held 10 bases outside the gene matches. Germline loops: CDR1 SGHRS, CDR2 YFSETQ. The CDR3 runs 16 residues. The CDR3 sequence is CASSSPGLALTNEQFF. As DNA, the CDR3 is TGCGCCAGCAGCTCCCCGGGACTAGCTTTAACCAATGAGCAGTTCTTC.

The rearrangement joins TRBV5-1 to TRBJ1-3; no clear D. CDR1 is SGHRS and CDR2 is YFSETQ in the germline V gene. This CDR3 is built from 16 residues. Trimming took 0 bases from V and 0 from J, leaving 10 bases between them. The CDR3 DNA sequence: TGCGCCAGCAGCTTGGGGGTCAGGAACTCTGGAAACACCATATATTTT. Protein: CASSLGVRNSGNTIYF.

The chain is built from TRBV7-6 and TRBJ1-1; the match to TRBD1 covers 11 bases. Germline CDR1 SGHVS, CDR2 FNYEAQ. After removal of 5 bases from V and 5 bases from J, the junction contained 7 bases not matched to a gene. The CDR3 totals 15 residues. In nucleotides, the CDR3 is TGTGCCAGCAGCCTCGGGACAGGGGGAAGTACTGAAGCTTTCTTT. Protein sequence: CASSLGTGGSTEAFF.

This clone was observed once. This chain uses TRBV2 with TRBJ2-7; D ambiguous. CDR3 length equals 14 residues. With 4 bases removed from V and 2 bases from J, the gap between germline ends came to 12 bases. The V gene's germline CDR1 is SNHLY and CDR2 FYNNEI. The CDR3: CASSGRSYPYEQYF. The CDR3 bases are TGTGCCAGCAGTGGGCGCAGCTATCCCTACGAGCAGTACTTC.